This TCR beta chain comes out of a study of T-cell memory formation after mild COVID-19. V shed 4 bases and J 5 bases; nucleotides not matched to a gene: 10. This CDR3 is built from 15 residues. Germline loops: CDR1 SGHRS, CDR2 YFSETQ. This clonotype was observed a handful of times. TCRdb re-analysed the 5' RACE reads in MiXCR, keeping a single row per CDR3 protein. The sample has under 250,000 distinct CDR3 sequences; 8.5% to 9.5% are singletons. The origin of this receptor is a man between 18 and 29 years old who had mild COVID-19 (a few samples of this study predate the infection). Cell type and time point are not known. Sequences were obtained from PBMCs or a T cell subset sorted from them (not recorded which). The V gene is TRBV5-1, the J gene TRBJ2-5; 8 positions agree with TRBD2. The CDR3 DNA sequence: TGCGCCAGCAGCCCCTTATCGGGAGGGATCGAGACCCAGTACTTC. It specifies CASSPLSGGIETQYF.